These T cell receptor beta chains were read from a single sample in a study of blood T cell repertoires in COVID-19. The method was immunoSEQ multiplex PCR; TCRdb's version includes in-frame clones alone and lacks a portion of them. The table shows about 240,000 clones, with 86% occurring only once. Material: peripheral blood. Receptors were obtained from a man at least 80 years old with acute or convalescent COVID-19. Both conserved end residues are part of each CDR3. Each record gives: CDR3 protein, CDR3 DNA, D gene, CDR3 length, J gene, V gene, clone size. D genes are given only for firm matches. Clone size is shown for a subset of rows, as once, few, many or a class of expanded clone.

CDR3aa: CAFSKGAYNSPLHF; CDR3nt: TGTGCCTTCAGTAAGGGGGCCTATAATTCACCCCTCCACTTT; d_gene: .; len: 14; j_gene: TRBJ1-6; v_gene: TRBV5-6; abundance: .
CDR3aa: CASSLGGTGVNEKLFF; CDR3nt: TGTGCCAGCAGCTTAGGAGGGACAGGGGTAAATGAAAAACTGTTTTTT; d_gene: TRBD1; len: 16; j_gene: TRBJ1-4; v_gene: TRBV13; abundance: .
CDR3aa: CASSESELAGGVGEFYEQYF; CDR3nt: TGTGCCAGCAGTGAATCGGAACTAGCGGGAGGGGTCGGGGAGTTCTACGAGCAGTACTTC; d_gene: TRBD2; len: 20; j_gene: TRBJ2-7; v_gene: TRBV6-1; abundance: .
CDR3aa: CASSEAFLNTGELFF; CDR3nt: TGTGCCAGCAGTGAGGCATTCTTAAACACCGGGGAGCTGTTTTTT; d_gene: .; len: 15; j_gene: TRBJ2-2; v_gene: TRBV6-1; abundance: .
CDR3aa: CASSPNRLAGVADTQYF; CDR3nt: TGTGCCAGTAGTCCTAACCGACTAGCGGGAGTCGCAGATACGCAGTATTTT; d_gene: TRBD2; len: 17; j_gene: TRBJ2-3; v_gene: TRBV19; abundance: .
CDR3aa: CASSQGTGTYEQYF; CDR3nt: TGTGCCAGCAGCCAAGGGACAGGTACCTACGAGCAGTACTTC; d_gene: TRBD1; len: 14; j_gene: TRBJ2-7; v_gene: TRBV4-2; abundance: .
CDR3aa: CASSLVGQGAHEQYF; CDR3nt: TGTGCCAGCAGCCTAGTGGGACAGGGGGCCCACGAGCAGTACTTC; d_gene: TRBD1; len: 15; j_gene: TRBJ2-7; v_gene: TRBV27; abundance: .
CDR3aa: CSASPPGKGTEAFF; CDR3nt: TGCAGTGCTAGTCCACCAGGGAAGGGCACTGAAGCTTTCTTT; d_gene: .; len: 14; j_gene: TRBJ1-1; v_gene: TRBV20-1; abundance: .
CDR3aa: CASSGGVSDTQYF; CDR3nt: TGTGCCAGCAGTGGCGGGGTCTCAGATACGCAGTATTTT; d_gene: .; len: 13; j_gene: TRBJ2-3; v_gene: TRBV2; abundance: .
CDR3aa: CAAMRSGIMNEQYF; CDR3nt: TGTGCCGCTATGAGGTCCGGGATAATGAACGAGCAGTACTTC; d_gene: .; len: 14; j_gene: TRBJ2-7; v_gene: TRBV28; abundance: .
CDR3aa: CASTLRGAPGNTIYF; CDR3nt: TGTGCCAGCACCCTTCGTGGGGCACCCGGAAACACCATATATTTT; d_gene: .; len: 15; j_gene: TRBJ1-3; v_gene: TRBV28; abundance: .
CDR3aa: CASSQRQGGINTEAFF; CDR3nt: TGTGCCAGCAGTCAACGACAGGGGGGGATCAACACTGAAGCTTTCTTT; d_gene: TRBD1; len: 16; j_gene: TRBJ1-1; v_gene: TRBV27; abundance: .
CDR3aa: CASSRPDRGIAEAFF; CDR3nt: TGTGCCAGCAGCCGACCAGACAGGGGGATCGCTGAAGCTTTCTTT; d_gene: TRBD1; len: 15; j_gene: TRBJ1-1; v_gene: TRBV6-2/TRBV6-3; abundance: .
CDR3aa: CASSLDGQAFQPQHF; CDR3nt: TGCGCCAGCAGCTTGGACGGACAGGCATTCCAGCCCCAGCATTTT; d_gene: TRBD1; len: 15; j_gene: TRBJ1-5; v_gene: TRBV5-1; abundance: once
CDR3aa: CASSWGSFSYEQYF; CDR3nt: TGTGCCAGCAGCTGGGGCAGCTTCTCCTACGAGCAGTACTTC; d_gene: .; len: 14; j_gene: TRBJ2-7; v_gene: TRBV6-6; abundance: .
CDR3aa: CASSNQNNQPQHF; CDR3nt: TGTGCCAGCAGCAACCAGAACAATCAGCCCCAGCATTTT; d_gene: .; len: 13; j_gene: TRBJ1-5; v_gene: TRBV21-1; abundance: .
CDR3aa: CASSLDRRAYEQYF; CDR3nt: TGTGCCAGCAGTTTAGACAGGCGTGCCTACGAGCAGTACTTC; d_gene: .; len: 14; j_gene: TRBJ2-7; v_gene: TRBV27; abundance: .